The clone carrying this TCR beta chain was counted ten times or more. Its specificity is not known. The sequence runs out 3 residues before the end of the CDR3; the remainder is reconstructed from the germline J gene. Profiled with immunoSEQ multiplex PCR; TCRdb holds only in-frame clones, not every one. Listed for the sample are 15,000 to 20,000 clones, none seen a single time. The CDR3 has 15 residues. Germline CDR1 reads DFQATT; CDR2 reads SNEGSKA (reference sequence). V dropped 4 bases and J dropped 7 bases, with 22 bases sitting between them. These data are taken from a study of T cell clonality in common variable immunodeficiency. General study findings and limits: Authors noted CVID clonality's cause needs subpopulation repertoire sequencing. In common variable immunodeficiency, TCR beta chains reportedly carried fewer deletions and N-nucleotide insertions.

The sequencing input was peripheral blood mononuclear cells. The sequence was collected from a human donor with common variable immunodeficiency. This chain links TRBV20-1 with TRBJ1-1, with D perhaps matching TRBD1 (5 bases). The CDR3 region is CSATPPMQGNNEAFF. CDR3 DNA (partial): TGCAGTGCTACGCCCCCTATGCAGGGAAATAATGAA.